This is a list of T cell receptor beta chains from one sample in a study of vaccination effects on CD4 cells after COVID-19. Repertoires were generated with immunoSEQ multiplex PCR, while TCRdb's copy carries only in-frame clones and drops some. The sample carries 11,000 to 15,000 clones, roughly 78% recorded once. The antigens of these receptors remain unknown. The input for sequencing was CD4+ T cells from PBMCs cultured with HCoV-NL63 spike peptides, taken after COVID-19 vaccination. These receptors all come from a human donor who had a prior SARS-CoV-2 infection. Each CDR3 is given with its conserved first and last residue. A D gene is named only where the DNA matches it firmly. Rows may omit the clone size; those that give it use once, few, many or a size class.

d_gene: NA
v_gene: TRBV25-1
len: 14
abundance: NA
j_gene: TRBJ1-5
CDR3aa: CASSEPGYNQPQHF
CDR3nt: TGTGCCAGCAGTGAACCAGGGTACAATCAGCCCCAGCATTTT

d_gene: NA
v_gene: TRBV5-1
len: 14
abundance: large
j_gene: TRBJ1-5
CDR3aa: CASSLEGANQPQHF
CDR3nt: TGCGCCAGCAGCTTGGAAGGGGCGAATCAGCCCCAGCATTTT

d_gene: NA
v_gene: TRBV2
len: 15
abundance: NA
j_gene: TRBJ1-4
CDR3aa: CASSESGFGDEKLFF
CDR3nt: TGTGCCAGCAGTGAATCGGGGTTCGGAGATGAAAAACTGTTTTTT

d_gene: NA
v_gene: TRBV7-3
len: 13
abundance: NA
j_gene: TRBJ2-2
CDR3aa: CASSKQVSGELFF
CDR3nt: TGTGCCAGCAGCAAACAGGTTTCCGGGGAGCTGTTTTTT

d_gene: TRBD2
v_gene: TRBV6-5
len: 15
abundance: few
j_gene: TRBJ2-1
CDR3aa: CASSVTSGGVGEQFF
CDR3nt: TGTGCCAGCAGCGTGACTAGCGGGGGGGTAGGTGAGCAGTTCTTC

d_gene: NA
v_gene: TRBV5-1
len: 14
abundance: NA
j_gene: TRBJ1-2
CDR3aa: CASSLAQGGNGYTF
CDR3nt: TGCGCCAGCAGCTTGGCCCAGGGCGGAAATGGCTACACCTTC

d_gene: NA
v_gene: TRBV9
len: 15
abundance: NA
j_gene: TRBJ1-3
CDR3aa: CASSVAPRAGNTIYF
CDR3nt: TGTGCCAGCAGCGTAGCCCCGCGTGCTGGAAACACCATATATTTT

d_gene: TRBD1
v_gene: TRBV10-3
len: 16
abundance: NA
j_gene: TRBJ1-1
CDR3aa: CAISVTRQGAGDEAFF
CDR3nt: TGTGCCATCAGTGTTACTCGACAGGGGGCCGGGGATGAAGCTTTCTTT

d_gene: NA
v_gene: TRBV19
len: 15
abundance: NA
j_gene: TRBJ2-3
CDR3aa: CASSITESSTDTQYF
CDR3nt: TGTGCCAGTAGTATAACAGAGTCTAGCACAGATACGCAGTATTTT

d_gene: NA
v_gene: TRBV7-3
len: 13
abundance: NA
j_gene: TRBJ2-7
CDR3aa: CASSLTPEYEQYF
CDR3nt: TGTGCCAGCAGCTTAACTCCAGAATACGAGCAGTACTTC

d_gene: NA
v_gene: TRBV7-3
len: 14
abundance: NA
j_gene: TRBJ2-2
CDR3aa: CASSSRGGTGEPFF
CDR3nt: TGTGCCAGCAGCTCCAGGGGTGGCACCGGGGAGCCGTTTTTT

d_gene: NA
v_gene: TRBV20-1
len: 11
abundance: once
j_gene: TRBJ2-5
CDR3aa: CSARARDTQYF
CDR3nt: TGCAGTGCTAGAGCTCGGGACACCCAGTACTTC

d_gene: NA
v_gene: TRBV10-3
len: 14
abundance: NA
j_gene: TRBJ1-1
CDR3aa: CAISPYERNTEAFF
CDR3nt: TGTGCCATCAGCCCCTATGAGAGGAACACTGAAGCTTTCTTT

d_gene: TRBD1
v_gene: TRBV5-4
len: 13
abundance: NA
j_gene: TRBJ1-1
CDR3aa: CASSFGQDSEAFF
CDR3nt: TGTGCCAGCAGTTTCGGACAGGACTCTGAAGCTTTCTTT

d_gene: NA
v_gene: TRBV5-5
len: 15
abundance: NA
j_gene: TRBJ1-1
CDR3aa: CASSLAVPDSTEAFF
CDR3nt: TGTGCCAGCAGCTTGGCCGTCCCAGACTCCACTGAAGCTTTCTTT

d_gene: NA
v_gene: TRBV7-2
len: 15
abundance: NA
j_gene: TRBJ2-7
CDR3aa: CASSLWLASSYEQYF
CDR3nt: TGTGCCAGCAGCTTGTGGCTAGCGTCTTCCTACGAGCAGTACTTC

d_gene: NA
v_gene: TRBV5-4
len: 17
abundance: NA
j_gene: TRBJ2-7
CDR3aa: CASSLSPRAGLSYEQYF
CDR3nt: TGTGCCAGCAGCTTGTCTCCCCGGGCGGGGCTATCCTACGAGCAGTACTTC

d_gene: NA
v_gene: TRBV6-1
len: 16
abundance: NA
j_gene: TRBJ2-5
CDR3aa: CASSEGYRRGGETQYF
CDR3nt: TGTGCCAGCAGTGAAGGTTATCGGCGGGGCGGAGAGACCCAGTACTTC

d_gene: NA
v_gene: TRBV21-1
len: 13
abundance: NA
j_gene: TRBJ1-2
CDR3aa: CASSTGTGGGYTF
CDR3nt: TGTGCCAGCAGCACCGGGACAGGGGGTGGCTACACCTTC

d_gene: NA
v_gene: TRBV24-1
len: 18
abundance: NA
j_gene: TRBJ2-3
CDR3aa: CATSDLQPGDSGTDTQYF
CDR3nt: TGTGCCACCAGTGATTTGCAACCTGGCGATAGCGGCACAGATACGCAGTATTTT

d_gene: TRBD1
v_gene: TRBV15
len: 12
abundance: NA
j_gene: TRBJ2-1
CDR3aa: CATSSRGLEQFF
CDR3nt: TGTGCCACCAGCAGCAGGGGGCTCGAGCAGTTCTTC

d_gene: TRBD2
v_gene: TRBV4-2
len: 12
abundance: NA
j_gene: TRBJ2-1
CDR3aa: CASSQEGGGQFF
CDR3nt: TGTGCCAGCAGCCAAGAAGGCGGGGGGCAGTTCTTC

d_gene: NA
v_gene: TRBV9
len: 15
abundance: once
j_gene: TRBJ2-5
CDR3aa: CASSQDPTQQETQYF
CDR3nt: TGTGCCAGCAGTCAAGATCCGACTCAACAAGAGACCCAGTACTTC

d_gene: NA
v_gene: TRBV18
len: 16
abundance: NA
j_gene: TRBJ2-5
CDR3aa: CASSPPWDPQGETQYF
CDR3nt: TGTGCCAGCTCACCACCATGGGACCCGCAGGGAGAGACCCAGTACTTC

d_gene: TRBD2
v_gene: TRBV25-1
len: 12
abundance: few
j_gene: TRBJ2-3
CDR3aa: CAAGGGLGTQYF
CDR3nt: TGTGCCGCCGGGGGGGGACTCGGCACGCAGTATTTT

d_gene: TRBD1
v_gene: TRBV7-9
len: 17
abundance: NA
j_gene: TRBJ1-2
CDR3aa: CASSLVDRGLANYGYTF
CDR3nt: TGTGCCAGCAGCTTAGTCGACAGGGGGTTAGCGAACTATGGCTACACCTTC

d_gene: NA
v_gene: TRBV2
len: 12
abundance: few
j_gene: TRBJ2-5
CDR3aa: CASSVGAETQYF
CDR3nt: TGTGCCAGCAGTGTGGGGGCGGAGACCCAGTACTTC

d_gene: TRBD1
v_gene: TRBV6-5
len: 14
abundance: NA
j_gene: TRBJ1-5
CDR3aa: CASSRTTGVQPQHF
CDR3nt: TGTGCCAGCAGTCGAACGACAGGGGTTCAGCCCCAGCATTTT

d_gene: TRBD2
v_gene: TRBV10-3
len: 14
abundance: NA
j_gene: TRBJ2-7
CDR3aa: CAISETSGAYEQYF
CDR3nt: TGTGCCATCAGTGAAACTAGCGGGGCCTACGAGCAGTACTTC

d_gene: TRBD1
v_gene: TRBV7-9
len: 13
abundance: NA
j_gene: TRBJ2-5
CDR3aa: CASTDRDRETQYF
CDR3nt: TGTGCCAGCACCGACCGGGACAGAGAGACCCAGTACTTC

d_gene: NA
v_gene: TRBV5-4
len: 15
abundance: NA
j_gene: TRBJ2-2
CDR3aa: CASSLYLRRTGELFF
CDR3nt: TGTGCCAGCAGCTTGTATCTAAGAAGGACCGGGGAGCTGTTTTTT

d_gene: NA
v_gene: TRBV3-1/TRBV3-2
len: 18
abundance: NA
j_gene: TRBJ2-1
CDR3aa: CASSQKGIGPKRFNEQFF
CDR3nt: TGTGCCAGCAGCCAGAAAGGAATAGGACCAAAGCGATTCAATGAGCAGTTCTTC

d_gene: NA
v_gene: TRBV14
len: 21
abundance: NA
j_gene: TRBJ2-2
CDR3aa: CASSQIYPGGSQKGDTGELFF
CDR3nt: TGTGCCAGCAGCCAAATCTACCCCGGGGGCAGTCAAAAGGGGGACACCGGGGAGCTGTTTTTT

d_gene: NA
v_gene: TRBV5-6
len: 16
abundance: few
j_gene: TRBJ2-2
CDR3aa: CASSLAGSAGTGELFF
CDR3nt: TGTGCCAGCAGCTTGGCCGGCTCAGCGGGCACCGGGGAGCTGTTTTTT

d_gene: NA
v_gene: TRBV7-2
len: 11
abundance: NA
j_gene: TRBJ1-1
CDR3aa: CASSSGTEAFF
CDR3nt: TGTGCCAGCAGCTCTGGCACTGAAGCTTTCTTT

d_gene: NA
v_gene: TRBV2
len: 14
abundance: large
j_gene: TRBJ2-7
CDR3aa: CASSDPAGHRTQYF
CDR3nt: TGTGCCAGCAGTGACCCAGCGGGACACCGGACGCAGTACTTC

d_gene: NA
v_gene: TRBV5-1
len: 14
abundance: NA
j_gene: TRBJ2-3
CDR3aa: CASSLGSGTDTQYF
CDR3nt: TGCGCCAGCAGCTTGGGTAGCGGCACAGATACGCAGTATTTT

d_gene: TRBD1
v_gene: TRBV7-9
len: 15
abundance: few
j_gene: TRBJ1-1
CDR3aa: CASSHLGQGQTEAFF
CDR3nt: TGTGCCAGCAGCCATCTGGGACAGGGGCAGACTGAAGCTTTCTTT

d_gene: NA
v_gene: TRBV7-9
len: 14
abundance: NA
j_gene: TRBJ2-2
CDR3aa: CASSLLRGTGELFF
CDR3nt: TGTGCCAGCAGCCTTCTTCGGGGTACCGGGGAGCTGTTTTTT

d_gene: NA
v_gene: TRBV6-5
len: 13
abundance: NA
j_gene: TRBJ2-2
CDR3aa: CASIRSIGGELFF
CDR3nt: TGTGCCAGCATCCGGTCCATCGGCGGGGAGCTGTTTTTT

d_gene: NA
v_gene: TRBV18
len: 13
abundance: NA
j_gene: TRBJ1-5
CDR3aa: CASSLTNNQPQHF
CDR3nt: TGTGCCAGCTCACTCACCAACAATCAGCCCCAGCATTTT

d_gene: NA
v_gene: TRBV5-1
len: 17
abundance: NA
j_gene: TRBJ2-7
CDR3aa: CASSPRSAGTSSYEQYF
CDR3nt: TGCGCCAGCAGCCCTCGTTCGGCGGGTACATCGTCCTACGAGCAGTACTTC

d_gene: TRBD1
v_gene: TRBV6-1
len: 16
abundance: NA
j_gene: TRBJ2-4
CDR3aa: CASSGRDRGAKNIQYF
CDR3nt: TGTGCCAGCAGTGGCCGGGACAGGGGCGCCAAAAACATTCAGTACTTC

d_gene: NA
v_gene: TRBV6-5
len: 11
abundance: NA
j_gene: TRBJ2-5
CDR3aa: CASGIQETQYF
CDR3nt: TGTGCCAGCGGCATACAAGAGACCCAGTACTTC

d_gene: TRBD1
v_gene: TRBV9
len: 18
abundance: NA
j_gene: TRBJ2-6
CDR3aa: CASSPIWTGFDGANVLTF
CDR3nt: TGTGCCAGCAGCCCAATATGGACAGGGTTTGACGGGGCCAACGTCCTGACTTTC

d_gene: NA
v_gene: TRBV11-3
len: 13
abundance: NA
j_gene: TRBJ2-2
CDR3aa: CASSLVDRGELFF
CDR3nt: TGTGCCAGCAGCTTAGTTGATCGCGGGGAGCTGTTTTTT

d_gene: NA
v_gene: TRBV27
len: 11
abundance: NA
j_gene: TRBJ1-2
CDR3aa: CACRGGDGYTF
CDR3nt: TGTGCCTGCAGGGGAGGCGATGGCTACACCTTC